This T cell receptor (beta chain) was sequenced for a study of spatial heterogeneity in lung cancer. In this sample, this clonotype turned up many times. This sample's time point: sample taken at primary tumor resection. V dropped 2 bases and J dropped 9; count of bases not matched to a gene: 6. The CDR3 has 14 residues. Germline V gene sequence: CDR1 SGHTA, CDR2 FQGNSA. Each CDR3 protein gets one entry after TCRdb re-called the 5' RACE reads with MiXCR. The data show a few thousand distinct CDR3 sequences, around 4.3% seen once. Here the sequenced sample was normal lung tissue next to the tumor, taken at surgery. The origin of this receptor is a male donor with early-stage non-small cell lung cancer. V usage is TRBV7-2 and J usage is TRBJ2-7, with 11 bases lining up with TRBD1. The CDR3, as DNA: TGTGCCAGCAGCTTAAGAGGACAGGGGGCTCGGCAGTACTTC. Amino acid sequence: CASSLRGQGARQYF. Variable domain in full (rest from reference TRBV7-2 and TRBJ2-7): GAGVSQSPSNKVTEKGKDVELRCDPISGHTALYWYRQSLGQGLEFLIYFQGNSAPDKSGLPSDRFSAERTGGSVSTLTIQRTQQEDSAVYLCASSLRGQGARQYFGPGTRLTVT.